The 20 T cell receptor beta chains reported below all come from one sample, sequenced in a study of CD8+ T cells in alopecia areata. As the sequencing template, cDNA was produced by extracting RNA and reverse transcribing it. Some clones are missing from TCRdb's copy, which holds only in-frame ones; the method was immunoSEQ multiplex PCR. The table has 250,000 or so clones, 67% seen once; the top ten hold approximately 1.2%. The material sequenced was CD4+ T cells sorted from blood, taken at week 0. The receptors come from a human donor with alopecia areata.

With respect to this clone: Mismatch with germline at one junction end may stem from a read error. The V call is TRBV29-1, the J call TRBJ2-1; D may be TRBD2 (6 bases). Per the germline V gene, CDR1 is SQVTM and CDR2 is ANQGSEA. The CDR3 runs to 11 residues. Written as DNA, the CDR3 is TGCAGCGTTATGGTGGGGCGGACTATAGTCTTC. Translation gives CSVMVGRTIVF.

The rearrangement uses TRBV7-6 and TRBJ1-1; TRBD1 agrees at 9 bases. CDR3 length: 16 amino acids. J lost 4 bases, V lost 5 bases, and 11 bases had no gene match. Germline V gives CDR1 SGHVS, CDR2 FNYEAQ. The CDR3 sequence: CASSPSGDRVGTEAFF. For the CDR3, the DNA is TGTGCCAGCAGCCCCTCAGGGGACAGGGTTGGCACTGAAGCTTTCTTT.

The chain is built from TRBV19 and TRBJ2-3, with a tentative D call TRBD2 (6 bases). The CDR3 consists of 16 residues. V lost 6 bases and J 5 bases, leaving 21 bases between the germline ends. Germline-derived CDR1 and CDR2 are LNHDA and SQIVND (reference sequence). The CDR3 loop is CASRAAGLPGIDTQYF. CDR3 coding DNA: TGTGCCAGTAGAGCCGCGGGACTCCCCGGGATAGATACGCAGTATTTT.

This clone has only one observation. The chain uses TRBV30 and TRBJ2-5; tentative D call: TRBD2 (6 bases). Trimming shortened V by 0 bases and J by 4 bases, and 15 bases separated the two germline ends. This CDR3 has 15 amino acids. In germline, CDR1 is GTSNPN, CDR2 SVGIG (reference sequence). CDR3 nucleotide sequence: TGTGCCTGGAGTGTATGGGGGGTTAATCCAGAGACCCAGTACTTC. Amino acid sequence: CAWSVWGVNPETQYF.

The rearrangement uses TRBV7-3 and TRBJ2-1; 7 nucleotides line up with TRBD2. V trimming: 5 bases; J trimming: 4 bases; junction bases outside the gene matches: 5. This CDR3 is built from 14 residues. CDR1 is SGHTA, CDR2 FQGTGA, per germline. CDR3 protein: CASSPGGPYNEQFF. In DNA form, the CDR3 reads TGTGCCAGCAGCCCGGGGGGACCTTACAATGAGCAGTTCTTC.

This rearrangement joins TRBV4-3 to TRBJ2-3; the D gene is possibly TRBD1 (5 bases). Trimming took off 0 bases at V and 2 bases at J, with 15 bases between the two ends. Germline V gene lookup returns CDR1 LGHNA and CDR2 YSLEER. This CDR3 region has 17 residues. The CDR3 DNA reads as TGCGCCAGCAGCCAAGATGGTTGGGGCTCCACCACAGATACGCAGTATTTT. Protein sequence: CASSQDGWGSTTDTQYF.

DNA of the CDR3: TGCGCCAGCAGCCCCAGGGAAGAAAATCAGCCCCAGCATTTT. Translated: CASSPREENQPQHF. The chain joins TRBV4-1 to TRBJ1-5; a weak D match, TRBD1 (5 bases). Germline CDR1 is MGHRA and CDR2 is YSYEKL. The CDR3 extends over 14 amino acids. V lost 4 bases, J lost 4 bases, and 11 bases lay in between.

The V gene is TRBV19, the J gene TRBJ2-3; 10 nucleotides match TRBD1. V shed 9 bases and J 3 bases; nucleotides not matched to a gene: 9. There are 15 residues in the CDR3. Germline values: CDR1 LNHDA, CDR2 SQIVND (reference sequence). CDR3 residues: CASRFGQGDTDTQYF. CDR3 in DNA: TGTGCCAGCCGATTTGGACAGGGGGATACAGATACGCAGTATTTT.

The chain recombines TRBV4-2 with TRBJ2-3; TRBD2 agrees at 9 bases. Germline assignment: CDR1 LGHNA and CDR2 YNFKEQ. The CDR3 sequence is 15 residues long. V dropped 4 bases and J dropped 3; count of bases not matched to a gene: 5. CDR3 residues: CASSLGGGATDTQYF. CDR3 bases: TGTGCCAGCAGCCTGGGCGGGGGGGCTACAGATACGCAGTATTTT.

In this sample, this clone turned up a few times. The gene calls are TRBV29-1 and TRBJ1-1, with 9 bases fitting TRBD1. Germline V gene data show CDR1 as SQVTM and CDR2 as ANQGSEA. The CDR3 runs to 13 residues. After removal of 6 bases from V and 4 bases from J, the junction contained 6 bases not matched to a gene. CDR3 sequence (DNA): TGCAGCGTCCAGACAGGGGGGAGCACTGAAGCTTTCTTT. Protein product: CSVQTGGSTEAFF.

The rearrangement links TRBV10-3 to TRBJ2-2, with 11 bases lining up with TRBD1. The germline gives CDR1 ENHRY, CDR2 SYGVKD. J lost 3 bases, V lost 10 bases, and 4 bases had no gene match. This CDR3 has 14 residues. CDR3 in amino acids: CATRDRGDTGELFF. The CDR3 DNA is TGTGCCACAAGGGACAGGGGGGACACCGGGGAGCTGTTTTTT.

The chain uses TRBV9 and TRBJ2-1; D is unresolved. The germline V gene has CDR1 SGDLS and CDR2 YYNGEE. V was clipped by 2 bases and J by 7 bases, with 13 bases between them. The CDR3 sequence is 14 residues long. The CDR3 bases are TGTGCCAGCAGCGTGACACTCTTAGGGAATGAGCAGTTCTTC. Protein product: CASSVTLLGNEQFF.

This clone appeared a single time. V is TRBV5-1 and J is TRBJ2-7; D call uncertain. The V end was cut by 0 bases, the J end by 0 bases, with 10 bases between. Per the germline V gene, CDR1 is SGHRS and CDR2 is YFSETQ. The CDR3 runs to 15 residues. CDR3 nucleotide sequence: TGCGCCAGCAGCTTGGCCGGCAGCAGCTCCTACGAGCAGTACTTC. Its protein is CASSLAGSSSYEQYF.

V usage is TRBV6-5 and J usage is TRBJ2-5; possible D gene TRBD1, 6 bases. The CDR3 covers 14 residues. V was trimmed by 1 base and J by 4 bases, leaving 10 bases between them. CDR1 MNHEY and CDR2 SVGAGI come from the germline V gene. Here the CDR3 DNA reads TGTGCCAGCAGTTACTTTGGGGGCGGAGAGACCCAGTACTTC. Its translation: CASSYFGGGETQYF.

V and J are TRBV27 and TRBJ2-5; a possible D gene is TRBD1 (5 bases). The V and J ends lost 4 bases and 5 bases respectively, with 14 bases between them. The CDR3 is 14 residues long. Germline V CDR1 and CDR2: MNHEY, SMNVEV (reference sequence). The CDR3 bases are TGTGCCAGCAGTTCCGCGACAAAGGGGGAGACCCAGTACTTC. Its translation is CASSSATKGETQYF.

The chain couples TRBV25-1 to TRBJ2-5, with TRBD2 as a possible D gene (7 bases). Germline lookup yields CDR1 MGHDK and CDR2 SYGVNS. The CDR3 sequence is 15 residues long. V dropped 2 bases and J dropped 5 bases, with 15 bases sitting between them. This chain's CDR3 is CASSEDNREGETQYF. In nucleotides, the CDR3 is TGTGCCAGCAGTGAAGACAACAGGGAGGGGGAGACCCAGTACTTC.

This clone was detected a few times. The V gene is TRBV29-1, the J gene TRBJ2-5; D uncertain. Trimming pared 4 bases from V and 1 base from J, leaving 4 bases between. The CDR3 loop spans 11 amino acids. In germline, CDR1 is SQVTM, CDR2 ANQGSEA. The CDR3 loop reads CSVGSQETQYF. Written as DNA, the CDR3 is TGCAGCGTTGGGAGCCAAGAGACCCAGTACTTC.

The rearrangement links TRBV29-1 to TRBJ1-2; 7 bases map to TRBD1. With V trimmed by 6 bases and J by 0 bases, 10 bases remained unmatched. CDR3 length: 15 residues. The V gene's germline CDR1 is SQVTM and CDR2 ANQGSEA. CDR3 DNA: TGCAGCGTCAATACTCCCGGGACAGCTAACTATGGCTACACCTTC. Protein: CSVNTPGTANYGYTF. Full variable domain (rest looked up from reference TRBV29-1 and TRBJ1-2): SAVISQKPSRDICQRGTSLTIQCQVDSQVTMMFWYRQQPGQSLTLIATANQGSEATYESGFVIDKFPISRPNLTFSTLTVSNMSPEDSSIYLCSVNTPGTANYGYTFGSGTRLTVV.

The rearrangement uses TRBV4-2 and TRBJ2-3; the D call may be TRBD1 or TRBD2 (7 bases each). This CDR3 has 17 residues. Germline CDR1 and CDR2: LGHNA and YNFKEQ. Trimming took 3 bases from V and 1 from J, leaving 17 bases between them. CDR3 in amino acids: CASSHAGAGTGTDTQYF. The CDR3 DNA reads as TGTGCCAGCAGCCATGCGGGGGCCGGGACAGGCACAGATACGCAGTATTTT.

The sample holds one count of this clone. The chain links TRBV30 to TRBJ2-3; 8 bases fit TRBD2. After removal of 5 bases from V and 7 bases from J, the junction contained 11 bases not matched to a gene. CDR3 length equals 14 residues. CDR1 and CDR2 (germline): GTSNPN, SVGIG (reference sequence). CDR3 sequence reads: CAWSSSGLQYTQYF. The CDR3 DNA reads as TGTGCCTGGTCCTCTAGCGGGCTCCAGTATACGCAGTATTTT.